The TCR beta chain described here comes from a study of cytomegalovirus exposure and HLA in healthy donors. Findings and limits, study-wide: Later analysis showed TCR association rates varying by HLA locus, highest for DRB1 and lowest for HLA-C. Roughly uniform depth of sequencing across donors was assumed in presence/absence analyses.

To note about this clone: The antigen is not known. Within the sample, other DNA sequences also encode this same CDR3.

With 5 bases clipped from V and 4 bases from J, the junction kept 5 bases outside the gene matches. The CDR3 loop spans 14 amino acids. Germline V gene lookup returns CDR1 SGHNT and CDR2 YYREEE (reference sequence). The PCR ran on 60 Vbeta and 13 Jbeta primers. Profiling relied on immunoSEQ multiplex PCR, and the TCRdb table lists in-frame clones only, not all of them. The table includes 150,000 to 200,000 clones, around 79% detected once. Sequencing was done on a sample of PBMCs. V is TRBV5-4 and J is TRBJ2-7; 11 bases align to TRBD1. The receptor was derived from a woman between 50 and 59 years old in good health and CMV-seronegative. The DNA of the CDR3 is TGTGCCAGCAGTCCCGGGACAGGGGGATACGAGCAGTACTTC. Translation gives CASSPGTGGYEQYF.